The T cell receptor (beta chain) under discussion was sequenced for a study of blood T cell repertoires in COVID-19. Study details: COVID-19 samples, acute and convalescent, were from the United States, Italy and Spain.

Enrolment of Seattle patients took place during active infection, and they were followed longitudinally. The protocol was immunoSEQ multiplex PCR, while the TCRdb copy is restricted to in-frame clones and leaves out a portion. The table records approximately 210,000 clones, 80% to 90% of them present only once. This clone has only one observation. The V gene end was trimmed by 6 bases and the J gene end by 5 bases; junction bases not matched to a gene: 6. Germline V gene data show CDR1 as LGHNT and CDR2 as FRNRAP. This CDR3 spans 13 amino acids. V and J are TRBV12-5 and TRBJ1-1, with 7 bases matching TRBD1. Material for sequencing was peripheral blood. The TCR comes from a woman at least 80 years old with COVID-19, enrolled during active disease. The CDR3 region has the DNA TGTGCTAGTGGCCGGGACAGCGGGACTGAAGCTTTCTTT. It is translated as CASGRDSGTEAFF.